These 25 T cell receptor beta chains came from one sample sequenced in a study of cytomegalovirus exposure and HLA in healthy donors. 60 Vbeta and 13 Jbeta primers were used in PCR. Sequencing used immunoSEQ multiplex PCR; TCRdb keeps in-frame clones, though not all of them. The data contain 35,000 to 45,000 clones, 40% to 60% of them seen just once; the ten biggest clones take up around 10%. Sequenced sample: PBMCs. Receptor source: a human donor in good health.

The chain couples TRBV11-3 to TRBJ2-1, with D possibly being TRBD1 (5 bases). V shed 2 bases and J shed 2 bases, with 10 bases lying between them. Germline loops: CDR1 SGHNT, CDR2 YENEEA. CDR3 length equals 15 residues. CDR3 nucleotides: TGTGCCAGCAGCTTATCAAGGGGCACCTACAATGAGCAGTTCTTC. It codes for CASSLSRGTYNEQFF.

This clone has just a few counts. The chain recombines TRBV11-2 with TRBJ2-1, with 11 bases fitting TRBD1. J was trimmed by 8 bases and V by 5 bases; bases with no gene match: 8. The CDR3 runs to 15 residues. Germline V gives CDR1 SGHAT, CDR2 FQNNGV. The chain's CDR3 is CASSAPGTGGDEQFF. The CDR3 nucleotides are TGTGCCAGCAGCGCCCCCGGGACAGGGGGGGATGAGCAGTTCTTC. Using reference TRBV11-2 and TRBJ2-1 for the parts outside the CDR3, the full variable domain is EAGVAQSPRYKIIEKRQSVAFWCNPISGHATLYWYQQILGQGPKLLIQFQNNGVVDDSQLPKDRFSAERLKGVDSTLKIQPAKLEDSAVYLCASSAPGTGGDEQFFGPGTRLTVL.

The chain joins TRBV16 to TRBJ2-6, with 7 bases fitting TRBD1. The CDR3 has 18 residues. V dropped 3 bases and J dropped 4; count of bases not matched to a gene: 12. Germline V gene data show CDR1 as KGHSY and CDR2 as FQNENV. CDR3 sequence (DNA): TGTGCCAGCAGCCATCTAAGGGGGCCGTCTTCCGGGGCCAACGTCCTGACTTTC. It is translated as CASSHLRGPSSGANVLTF.

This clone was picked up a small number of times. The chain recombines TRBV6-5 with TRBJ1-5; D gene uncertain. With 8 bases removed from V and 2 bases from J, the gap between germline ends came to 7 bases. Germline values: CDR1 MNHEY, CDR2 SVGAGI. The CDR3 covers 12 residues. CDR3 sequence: CASDWGNQPQHF. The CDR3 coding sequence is TGTGCCAGCGACTGGGGCAATCAGCCCCAGCATTTT.

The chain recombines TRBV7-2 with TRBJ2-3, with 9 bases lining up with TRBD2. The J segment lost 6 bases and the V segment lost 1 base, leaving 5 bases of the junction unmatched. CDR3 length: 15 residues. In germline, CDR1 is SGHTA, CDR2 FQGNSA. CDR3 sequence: CASSLGGGAWDTQYF. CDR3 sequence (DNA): TGTGCCAGCAGCTTAGGCGGGGGGGCATGGGATACGCAGTATTTT.

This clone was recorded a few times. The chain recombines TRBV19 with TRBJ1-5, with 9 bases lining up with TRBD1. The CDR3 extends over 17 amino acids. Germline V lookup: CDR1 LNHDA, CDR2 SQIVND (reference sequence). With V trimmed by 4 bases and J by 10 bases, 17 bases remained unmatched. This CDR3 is CASSTTTLRDRAPPQHF. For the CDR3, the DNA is TGTGCCAGTAGTACTACGACACTCCGGGACAGGGCTCCACCCCAGCATTTT.

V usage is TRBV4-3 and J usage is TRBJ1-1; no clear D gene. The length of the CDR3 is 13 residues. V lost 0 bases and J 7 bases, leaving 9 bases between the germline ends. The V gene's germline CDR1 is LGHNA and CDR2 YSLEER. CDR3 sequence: CASSQEGRSEAFF. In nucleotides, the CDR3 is TGCGCCAGCAGCCAAGAGGGGAGGAGTGAAGCTTTCTTT.

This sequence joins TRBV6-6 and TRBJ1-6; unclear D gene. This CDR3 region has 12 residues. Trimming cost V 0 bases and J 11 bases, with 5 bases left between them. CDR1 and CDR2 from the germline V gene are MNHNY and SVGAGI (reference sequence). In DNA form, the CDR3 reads TGTGCCAGCAGTTACTCGAGGGCACCCCTCCACTTT. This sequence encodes CASSYSRAPLHF.

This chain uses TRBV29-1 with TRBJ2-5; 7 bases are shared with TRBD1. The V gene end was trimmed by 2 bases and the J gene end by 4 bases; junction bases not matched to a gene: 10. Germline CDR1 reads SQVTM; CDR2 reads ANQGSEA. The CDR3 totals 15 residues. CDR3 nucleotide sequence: TGCAGCGTTGAACGTACAGGGGTGGGTGTAGAGACCCAGTACTTC. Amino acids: CSVERTGVGVETQYF.

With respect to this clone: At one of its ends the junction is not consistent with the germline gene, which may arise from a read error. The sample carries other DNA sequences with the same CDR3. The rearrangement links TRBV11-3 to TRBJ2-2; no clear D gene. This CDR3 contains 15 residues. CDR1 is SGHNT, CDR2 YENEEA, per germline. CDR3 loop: CASSLSNSYTGELFF. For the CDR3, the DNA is TGTGCCAGCAGCTTATCAAACAGCTACACAGGGGAGCTGTTTTTT. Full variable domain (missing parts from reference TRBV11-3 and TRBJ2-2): EAGVVQSPRYKIIEKKQPVAFWCNPISGHNTLYWYLQNLGQGPELLIRYENEEAVDDSQLPKDRFSAERLKGVDSTLKIQPAELGDSAVYLCASSLSNSYTGELFFGEGSRLTVL.

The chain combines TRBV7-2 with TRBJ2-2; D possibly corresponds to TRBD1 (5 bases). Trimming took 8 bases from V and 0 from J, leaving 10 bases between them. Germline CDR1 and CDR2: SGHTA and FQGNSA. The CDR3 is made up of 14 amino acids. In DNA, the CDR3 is TGTGCCAGCCTCCAGGGCGCGAACACCGGGGAGCTGTTTTTT. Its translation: CASLQGANTGELFF.

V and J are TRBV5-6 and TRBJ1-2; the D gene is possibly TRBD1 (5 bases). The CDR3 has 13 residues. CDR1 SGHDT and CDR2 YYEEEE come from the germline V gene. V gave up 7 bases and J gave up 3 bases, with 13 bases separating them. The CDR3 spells CASDGGRDYGYTF. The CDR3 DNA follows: TGTGCCAGCGACGGGGGTCGGGACTATGGCTACACCTTC.

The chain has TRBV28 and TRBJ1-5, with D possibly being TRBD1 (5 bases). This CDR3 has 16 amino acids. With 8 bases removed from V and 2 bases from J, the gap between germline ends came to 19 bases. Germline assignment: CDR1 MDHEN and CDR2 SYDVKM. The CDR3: CASGVPGTGRNQPQHF. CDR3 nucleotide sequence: TGTGCCAGCGGTGTGCCCGGAACAGGACGCAATCAGCCCCAGCATTTT. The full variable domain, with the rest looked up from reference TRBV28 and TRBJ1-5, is DVKVTQSSRYLVKRTGEKVFLECVQDMDHENMFWYRQDPGLGLRLIYFSYDVKMKEKGDIPEGYSVSREKKERFSLILESASTNQTSMYLCASGVPGTGRNQPQHFGDGTRLSIL.

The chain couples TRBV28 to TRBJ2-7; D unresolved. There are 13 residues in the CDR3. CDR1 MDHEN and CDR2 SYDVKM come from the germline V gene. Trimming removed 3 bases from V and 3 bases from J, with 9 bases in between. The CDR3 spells CASSFQTNYEQYF. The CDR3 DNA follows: TGTGCCAGCAGTTTCCAGACAAACTACGAGCAGTACTTC.

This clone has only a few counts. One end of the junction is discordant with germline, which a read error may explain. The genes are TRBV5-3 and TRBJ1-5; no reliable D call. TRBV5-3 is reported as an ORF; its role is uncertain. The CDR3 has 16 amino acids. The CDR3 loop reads CARSSLTRLTVQAQHF. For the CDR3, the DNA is TGTGCCAGAAGCTCGTTAACAAGACTAACTGTTCAGGCCCAGCATTTT.

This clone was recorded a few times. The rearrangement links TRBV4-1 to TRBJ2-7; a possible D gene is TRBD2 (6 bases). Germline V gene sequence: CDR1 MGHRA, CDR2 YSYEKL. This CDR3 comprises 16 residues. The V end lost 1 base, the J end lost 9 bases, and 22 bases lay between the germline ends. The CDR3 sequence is CASSQGFGSGGAGQYF. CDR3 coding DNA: TGCGCCAGCAGCCAAGGGTTCGGGAGTGGAGGGGCTGGGCAGTACTTC.

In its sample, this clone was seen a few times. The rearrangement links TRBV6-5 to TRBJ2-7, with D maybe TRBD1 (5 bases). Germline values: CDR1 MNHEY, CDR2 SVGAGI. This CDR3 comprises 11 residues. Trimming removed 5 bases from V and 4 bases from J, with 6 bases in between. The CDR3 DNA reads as TGTGCCAGCAGTGCAGGGTACGAGCAGTACTTC. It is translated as CASSAGYEQYF.

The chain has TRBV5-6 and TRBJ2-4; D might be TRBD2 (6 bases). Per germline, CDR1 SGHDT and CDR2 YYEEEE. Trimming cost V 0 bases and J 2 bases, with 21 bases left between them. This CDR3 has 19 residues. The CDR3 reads CASSLGGTSLALTKNIQYF. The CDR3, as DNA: TGTGCCAGCAGCTTGGGGGGTACGTCGCTAGCGTTAACCAAAAACATTCAGTACTTC.

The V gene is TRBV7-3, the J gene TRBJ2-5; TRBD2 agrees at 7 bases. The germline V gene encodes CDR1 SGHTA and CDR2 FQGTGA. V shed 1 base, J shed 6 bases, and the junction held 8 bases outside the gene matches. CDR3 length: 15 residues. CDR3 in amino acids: CASSLIFGEGQTQYF. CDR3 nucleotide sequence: TGTGCCAGCAGCTTAATATTCGGGGAGGGCCAGACCCAGTACTTC.

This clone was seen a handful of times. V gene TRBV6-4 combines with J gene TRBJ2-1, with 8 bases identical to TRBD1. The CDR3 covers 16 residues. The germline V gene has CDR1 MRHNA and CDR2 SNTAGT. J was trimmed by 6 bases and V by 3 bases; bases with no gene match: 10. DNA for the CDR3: TGTGCCAGCAGTGATCAGGGGCAGGGGGCGCCCAATGAGCAGTTCTTC. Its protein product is CASSDQGQGAPNEQFF.

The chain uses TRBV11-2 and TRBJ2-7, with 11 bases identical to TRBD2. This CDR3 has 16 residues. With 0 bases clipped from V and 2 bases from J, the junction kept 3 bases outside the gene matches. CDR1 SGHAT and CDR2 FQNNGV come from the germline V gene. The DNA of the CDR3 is TGTGCCAGCAGCTTAGAGCTAGCGGGGGGTGCCTACGAGCAGTACTTC. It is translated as CASSLELAGGAYEQYF. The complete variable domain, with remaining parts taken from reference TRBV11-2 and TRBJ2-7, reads EAGVAQSPRYKIIEKRQSVAFWCNPISGHATLYWYQQILGQGPKLLIQFQNNGVVDDSQLPKDRFSAERLKGVDSTLKIQPAKLEDSAVYLCASSLELAGGAYEQYFGPGTRLTVT.

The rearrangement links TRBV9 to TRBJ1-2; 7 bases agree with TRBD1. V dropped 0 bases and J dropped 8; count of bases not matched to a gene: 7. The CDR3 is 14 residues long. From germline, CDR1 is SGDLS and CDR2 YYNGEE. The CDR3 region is CASSVGDSPRGYTF. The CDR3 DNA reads TGTGCCAGCAGCGTAGGGGACAGCCCCCGAGGCTACACCTTC.

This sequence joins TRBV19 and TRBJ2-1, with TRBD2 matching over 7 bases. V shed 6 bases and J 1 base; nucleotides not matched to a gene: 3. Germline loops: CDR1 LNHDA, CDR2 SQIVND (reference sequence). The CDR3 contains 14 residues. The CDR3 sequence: CASRSGASYNEQFF. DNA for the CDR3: TGTGCCAGTAGGAGCGGGGCATCCTACAATGAGCAGTTCTTC. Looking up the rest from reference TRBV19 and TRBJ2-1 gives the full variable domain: DGGITQSPKYLFRKEGQNVTLSCEQNLNHDAMYWYRQDPGQGLRLIYYSQIVNDFQKGDIAEGYSVSREKKESFPLTVTSAQKNPTAFYLCASRSGASYNEQFFGPGTRLTVL.

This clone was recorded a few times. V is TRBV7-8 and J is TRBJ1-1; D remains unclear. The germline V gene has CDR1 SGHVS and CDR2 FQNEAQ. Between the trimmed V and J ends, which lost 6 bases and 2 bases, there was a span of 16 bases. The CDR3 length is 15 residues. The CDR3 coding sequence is TGTGCCAGCAGATCCAGAGGGCGCCTTAACACTGAAGCTTTCTTT. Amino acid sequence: CASRSRGRLNTEAFF.

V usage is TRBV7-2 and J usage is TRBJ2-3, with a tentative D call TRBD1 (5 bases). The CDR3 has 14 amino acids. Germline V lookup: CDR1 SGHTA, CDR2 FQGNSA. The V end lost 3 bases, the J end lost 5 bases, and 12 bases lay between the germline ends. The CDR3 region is CASSFRQTIDTQYF. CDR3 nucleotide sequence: TGTGCCAGCAGCTTTAGACAGACGATAGATACGCAGTATTTT.